Sequencing of this TCR beta chain was carried out in a study of blood T cell repertoires in COVID-19. Clones were read by immunoSEQ multiplex PCR, and TCRdb kept only the in-frame ones, dropping some. Of around 65,000 clones listed, around three quarters were seen once; the top ten hold 16%. This CDR3 region has 16 residues. In germline, CDR1 is MNHNY, CDR2 SVGAGI (reference sequence). Trimming removed 2 bases from V and 0 bases from J, with 11 bases in between. The receptor comes from a man in his fifties or sixties with acute or convalescent COVID-19. The sample consisted of peripheral blood. This sequence joins TRBV6-6 and TRBJ1-5; D not certain. The DNA of the CDR3 is TGTGCCAGCAGTTACCGAGCTCCAAATAGCAATCAGCCCCAGCATTTT. It yields the protein CASSYRAPNSNQPQHF.